These 17 T cell receptor beta chains were sequenced from one sample in a study of blood T cell repertoires in COVID-19. Generated by immunoSEQ multiplex PCR, the TCRdb table keeps only in-frame clones and is missing some. Here the sample spans 250,000 to 400,000 clones, 85% to 90% being singletons. Sequencing used peripheral blood. Receptors originate from a woman aged 30 to 39 with COVID-19, enrolled during active disease.

V usage is TRBV28 and J usage is TRBJ1-1, with 8 positions matching TRBD1. The V gene end was trimmed by 6 bases and the J gene end by 7 bases; junction bases not matched to a gene: 10. This CDR3 is 14 amino acids long. Germline assignment: CDR1 MDHEN and CDR2 SYDVKM. The CDR3 nucleotides read TGTGCCAGCAGCCGCGTCAGGGGGCGTGATGAAGCTTTCTTT. As protein: CASSRVRGRDEAFF.

The CDR3 loop is CASSPTSGSGDTQYF. The CDR3 coding sequence is TGTGCCAGCAGCCCGACTAGCGGGAGTGGAGATACGCAGTATTTT. The V gene is TRBV7-2, the J gene TRBJ2-3, with 12 nucleotides matching TRBD2. CDR3 length equals 15 residues. The germline CDR1 and CDR2 sequences are SGHTA and FQGNSA. V trimming: 5 bases; J trimming: 5 bases; junction bases outside the gene matches: 5.

The chain combines TRBV29-1 with TRBJ1-1, with 8 bases lining up with TRBD1. In germline, CDR1 is SQVTM, CDR2 ANQGSEA. This CDR3 comprises 14 residues. J was trimmed by 0 bases and V by 7 bases; bases with no gene match: 7. CDR3 region: CSAVRTGMNTEAFF. For the CDR3, the DNA is TGCAGCGCAGTCAGGACAGGGATGAACACTGAAGCTTTCTTT.

The genes are TRBV19 and TRBJ1-2; maybe TRBD1 (6 bases). Between the trimmed V and J ends, which lost 3 bases and 3 bases, there was a span of 11 bases. CDR1 LNHDA and CDR2 SQIVND come from the germline V gene (reference sequence). The CDR3 covers 14 residues. CDR3 bases: TGTGCCAGTAGTATTGCAGGGGCTGACTATGGCTACACCTTC. This codes for CASSIAGADYGYTF. The full variable domain, in which reference TRBV19 and TRBJ1-2 provide the parts outside the CDR3, is DGGITQSPKYLFRKEGQNVTLSCEQNLNHDAMYWYRQDPGQGLRLIYYSQIVNDFQKGDIAEGYSVSREKKESFPLTVTSAQKNPTAFYLCASSIAGADYGYTFGSGTRLTVV.

This chain joins TRBV14 and TRBJ1-3; 9 bases are shared with TRBD1. Germline CDR1 and CDR2: SGHDN and FVKESK. V trimming: 4 bases; J trimming: 4 bases; junction bases outside the gene matches: 5. This CDR3 has 15 residues. As DNA, the CDR3 is TGTGCCAGCAGCCGACAGGGGACAGGGGGAAACACCATATATTTT. Protein sequence: CASSRQGTGGNTIYF.

V and J are TRBV24-1 and TRBJ1-1, with a possible D match to TRBD1 (6 bases). In germline, CDR1 is KGHDR, CDR2 SFDVKD. The ends were cut back, 4 bases at V and 11 bases at J, with 19 bases in the middle. There are 14 residues in the CDR3. DNA for the CDR3: TGTGCCACCAGTGACCGCGACAGGCCCTGGGGGGCTTTCTTT. Translation: CATSDRDRPWGAFF.

The chain uses TRBV27 and TRBJ2-1; D is perhaps TRBD1 (6 bases). Germline CDR1 MNHEY, CDR2 SMNVEV (reference sequence). CDR3 size: 14 residues. Trimming cost V 6 bases and J 3 bases, with 12 bases left between them. CDR3 sequence: CASSYDRIYNEQFF. The DNA of the CDR3 is TGTGCCAGCAGCTACGACAGGATCTACAATGAGCAGTTCTTC.

The chain uses TRBV10-3 and TRBJ1-5; D possibly corresponds to TRBD1 (6 bases). Per the germline V gene, CDR1 is ENHRY and CDR2 is SYGVKD. This CDR3 region has 15 residues. V shed 7 bases and J shed 3 bases, with 16 bases lying between them. For the CDR3, the DNA is TGTGCCATCAAGGCAGGGGCGCCCCCCAATCAGCCCCAGCATTTT. It codes for CAIKAGAPPNQPQHF.

This chain connects TRBV30 to TRBJ2-5; 9 bases are shared with TRBD1. The V and J ends lost 0 bases and 2 bases, in that order; junction bases with no gene match: 4. The germline CDR1 and CDR2 sequences are GTSNPN and SVGIG (reference sequence). This CDR3 has 15 residues. For the CDR3, the DNA is TGTGCCTGGAGTGTATGGGACAGGGTACAAGAGACCCAGTACTTC. Translated, it gives CAWSVWDRVQETQYF. Based on the CDR3 plus reference TRBV30 and TRBJ2-5, the full variable domain is SQTIHQWPATLVQPVGSPLSLECTVEGTSNPNLYWYRQAAGRGLQLLFYSVGIGQISSEVPQNLSASRPQDRQFILSSKKLLLSDSGFYLCAWSVWDRVQETQYFGPGTRLLVL.

This sequence joins TRBV19 and TRBJ1-1; TRBD1 matches 8 bases. The CDR3 consists of 13 residues. V was clipped by 4 bases and J by 5 bases; unmatched bases: 3. Germline values: CDR1 LNHDA, CDR2 SQIVND (reference sequence). The CDR3 loop is CASSRDRRTEAFF. CDR3 coding DNA: TGTGCCAGTAGTAGGGACAGGCGGACTGAAGCTTTCTTT.

This clone has a handful of counts. The chain couples TRBV19 to TRBJ1-1, with D possibly being TRBD1 (6 bases). CDR3 length: 13 amino acids. The ends were cut back, 5 bases at V and 2 bases at J, with 9 bases in the middle. Germline loops: CDR1 LNHDA, CDR2 SQIVND (reference sequence). CDR3 DNA: TGTGCCAGTAGTCTGGGGGCAAACACTGAAGCTTTCTTT. Its protein product is CASSLGANTEAFF.

This clone is a singleton in its sample. The CDR3 reads CASSEMLGHRNTEAFF. The CDR3 region has the DNA TGTGCCAGCAGTGAAATGCTAGGACACAGGAACACTGAAGCTTTCTTT. The chain recombines TRBV6-1 with TRBJ1-1; D perhaps matches TRBD1 (5 bases). This CDR3 is built from 16 residues. Deletions cut 2 bases from V and 1 base from J, with 14 bases between. The V gene's germline CDR1 is MNHNS and CDR2 SASEGT.

The V call is TRBV19, the J call TRBJ2-1; D is possibly TRBD2 (5 bases). V was cut by 4 bases and J by 5 bases, with 12 bases left in between. There are 14 residues in the CDR3. The germline V gene has CDR1 LNHDA and CDR2 SQIVND (reference sequence). CDR3 in amino acids: CASSTSERHNEQFF. DNA of the CDR3: TGTGCCAGTAGTACCAGCGAGCGGCACAATGAGCAGTTCTTC. Full variable domain (outside the CDR3, taken from reference TRBV19 and TRBJ2-1): DGGITQSPKYLFRKEGQNVTLSCEQNLNHDAMYWYRQDPGQGLRLIYYSQIVNDFQKGDIAEGYSVSREKKESFPLTVTSAQKNPTAFYLCASSTSERHNEQFFGPGTRLTVL.

On this clone itself: The same CDR3 can be traced to other DNA sequences in this sample. The J gene is TRBJ2-5, the V gene TRBV6-5; TRBD2 aligns across 15 bases. The CDR3 has 15 amino acids. The ends lost 5 bases at V and 4 bases at J; junction bases unmatched: 2. Germline CDR1 and CDR2: MNHEY and SVGAGI. The CDR3 spells CASSRGLAGGETQYF. CDR3 nucleotides: TGTGCCAGCAGTAGGGGACTAGCGGGAGGAGAGACCCAGTACTTC.

The chain employs TRBV2 and TRBJ1-1; D remains unclear. V was trimmed by 6 bases and J by 7 bases, leaving 12 bases between them. The CDR3 extends over 12 amino acids. CDR1 SNHLY and CDR2 FYNNEI come from the germline V gene. CDR3 amino acids: CASRTDLIEAFF. CDR3 nucleotide sequence: TGTGCCAGCAGAACAGATTTAATTGAAGCTTTCTTT.

Comments on this clone: This same CDR3 is encoded by further DNA sequences in the sample. This sequence joins TRBV7-8 and TRBJ2-4; tentatively, D is TRBD2 (7 bases). Germline lookup yields CDR1 SGHVS and CDR2 FQNEAQ. V lost 2 bases and J lost 0, with 14 bases in between. The CDR3 covers 17 residues. This CDR3 is CASSLWGRGKAKNIQYF. Here the CDR3 DNA reads TGTGCCAGCAGCTTATGGGGGAGGGGGAAAGCCAAAAACATTCAGTACTTC.

The table lists this clone with a count of one. V usage is TRBV6-5 and J usage is TRBJ2-3; no definite D call. Per the germline V gene, CDR1 is MNHEY and CDR2 is SVGAGI. There are 13 residues in the CDR3. Trimming removed 6 bases at V and 1 base at J, with 8 bases between. CDR3 sequence (DNA): TGTGCCAGCAGGGAGATCCGCACAGATACGCAGTATTTT. Protein product: CASREIRTDTQYF.